This T cell receptor (beta chain) was profiled in a study of beta chain features in type 1 diabetes. TCRB transcripts that were expressed got sequenced, as all of the isolated RNA had been reverse transcribed. Some 3.6 million reads on average were seen across naive, central memory and regulatory T cell samples. TCRdb's table, derived via immunoSEQ multiplex PCR, lists solely in-frame clones and lacks some. Here the sample spans a few hundred thousand clones, roughly 17% being singletons. Notes on this clone: The antigen is undetermined.

Trimming took 2 bases from V and 0 from J, leaving 2 bases between them. This CDR3 region has 13 residues. Germline V gene lookup returns CDR1 MNHEY and CDR2 SVGAGI. Broader study findings: Within the patient group, naive, central memory and Treg TCRB repertoires appeared more similar to each other than within healthy donors. Patients with Type 1 diabetes showed moderately but significantly shorter TCRB CDR3s in all four CD4+ subsets. Diminished insertions and augmented deletions at VDJ junctions characterized type 1 diabetes patients. Shorter templates might be favored by PCR, equally in patients and controls.

What was sequenced was naive CD4+ T cells from blood. V is TRBV6-5 and J is TRBJ1-5; D unclear. The origin of this receptor is a young man with type 1 diabetes. CDR3 bases: TGTGCCAGCAGTTACGATAGCAATCAGCCCCAGCATTTT. This encodes CASSYDSNQPQHF.